These 5 T cell receptor beta chains share one sample of origin, sequenced in a study of OX40 agonist ivuxolimab in advanced cancers. TCRdb keeps only in-frame clones here, not all; method: immunoSEQ multiplex PCR. The table includes 35,000 to 45,000 clones, approximately 92% detected once. The source material was CD4+ or CD8+ T cells sorted from blood, sampled in a trial of the OX40 agonist ivuxolimab. These receptors were obtained from an adult with an advanced solid tumor such as melanoma, head and neck, liver or kidney cancer.

The chain has TRBV19 and TRBJ1-1, with D perhaps TRBD1 (5 bases). Germline V gene lookup returns CDR1 LNHDA and CDR2 SQIVND (reference sequence). There are 14 residues in the CDR3. V was clipped by 3 bases and J by 3 bases, with 11 bases between them. The CDR3 DNA is TGTGCCAGTAGTATCTTGGGACCGGACACTGAAGCTTTCTTT. Its translation: CASSILGPDTEAFF.

The J gene is TRBJ1-1, the V gene TRBV27; a weak D match, TRBD1 (5 bases). Trimming took off 6 bases at V and 5 bases at J, with 13 bases between the two ends. Germline loops: CDR1 MNHEY, CDR2 SMNVEV (reference sequence). This CDR3 comprises 13 residues. CDR3 sequence (DNA): TGTGCCAGCAGATTGGTGGGGGGTACTGAAGCTTTCTTT. It codes for CASRLVGGTEAFF.

The chain recombines TRBV28 with TRBJ1-1; D might be TRBD1 (6 bases). The V gene lost 7 bases and the J gene lost 7 bases, with 16 bases spanning the gap. The CDR3 extends over 13 amino acids. Germline values: CDR1 MDHEN, CDR2 SYDVKM. The CDR3 spells CASTFSGENEAFF. The CDR3 coding sequence is TGTGCCAGCACCTTCTCAGGGGAAAATGAAGCTTTCTTT.

The chain has TRBV5-1 and TRBJ2-2; TRBD1 matches at 8 bases. The length of the CDR3 is 15 residues. Germline V gene sequence: CDR1 SGHRS, CDR2 YFSETQ. V trimming: 5 bases; J trimming: 1 base; junction bases outside the gene matches: 4. Here the CDR3 reads CASRWGQENTGELFF. In DNA form, the CDR3 reads TGCGCCAGCAGGTGGGGACAGGAGAACACCGGGGAGCTGTTTTTT.

The gene calls are TRBV6-6 and TRBJ1-5; 7 nucleotides line up with TRBD1. CDR1 is MNHNY and CDR2 is SVGAGI in the germline V gene (reference sequence). Unmatched junction bases numbered 5, after V lost 6 bases and J lost 0 bases. The CDR3 length is 15 residues. CDR3: CASRWGQLSNQPQHF. In nucleotides, the CDR3 is TGTGCCAGCAGGTGGGGACAGCTTAGCAATCAGCCCCAGCATTTT.